These 21 T cell receptor beta chains came from one sample sequenced in a study of immune evolution from preneoplasia to lung adenocarcinoma. The table came from immunoSEQ multiplex PCR; TCRdb's copy has only in-frame clones and leaves some out. This table has around 2,000 clones, roughly 89% appearing once. Material for sequencing was FFPE lung adenocarcinoma in situ tissue. These receptor sequences come from a person aged 55-80 years with lung adenocarcinoma.

This clone has just one count. V and J are TRBV6-5 and TRBJ2-3; 9 bases are shared with TRBD2. V dropped 7 bases and J dropped 0; count of bases not matched to a gene: 5. CDR3 length: 15 amino acids. From germline, CDR1 is MNHEY and CDR2 SVGAGI. The CDR3 is CASNRAGGSTDTQYF. CDR3 nucleotide sequence: TGTGCCAGCAACAGAGCGGGGGGTAGCACAGATACGCAGTATTTT.

The chain has TRBV19 and TRBJ2-7, with D possibly being TRBD2 (6 bases). The CDR3 spans 14 residues. Germline V gene data show CDR1 as LNHDA and CDR2 as SQIVND (reference sequence). The germline V and J ends were trimmed by 7 bases and 5 bases, with 18 bases remaining between them. The DNA for the CDR3 is TGTGCCAGTACCCCCCGGGGGTCTTTGGACGAGCAGTACTTC. Translation gives CASTPRGSLDEQYF.

The chain carries TRBV15 and TRBJ2-6; weak D call: TRBD2 (6 bases). CDR3 size: 18 residues. The V gene's germline CDR1 is LNHNV and CDR2 YYDKDF (reference sequence). Trimming left V 6 bases short and J 2 bases short, with 20 bases between. The CDR3 sequence: CATSREGLQGAGANVLTF. In nucleotides, the CDR3 is TGTGCCACCAGTCGAGAGGGACTCCAAGGGGCTGGGGCCAACGTCCTGACTTTC.

The V gene is TRBV10-3, the J gene TRBJ2-5; 10 nucleotides line up with TRBD1. The CDR3 covers 13 residues. Trimming cost V 3 bases and J 9 bases; bases outside gene matches: 4. Germline CDR1 is ENHRY and CDR2 is SYGVKD. CDR3 coding DNA: TGTGCCATCAGTGAAGGACAGGGGGGAGCCCAGTACTTC. This encodes CAISEGQGGAQYF.

This clone was recorded a few times. This CDR3 is also generated by other DNA sequences in the sample. This chain uses TRBV11-2 with TRBJ2-6; D remains ambiguous. The V gene's germline CDR1 is SGHAT and CDR2 FQNNGV. The ends were cut back, 5 bases at V and 0 bases at J, with 2 bases in the middle. This CDR3 region has 13 residues. CDR3 sequence reads: CASSNSGANVLTF. The CDR3, as DNA: TGTGCCAGCAGCAACTCTGGGGCCAACGTCCTGACTTTC.

The chain is built from TRBV5-1 and TRBJ2-3, with 14 bases matching TRBD2. Germline CDR1 and CDR2: SGHRS and YFSETQ. CDR3 length: 14 residues. V lost 4 bases and J lost 14; bases outside the gene matches: 9. In DNA, the CDR3 is TGCGCCAGCAGCCCCTGGACTAGCGGGGGGTCCTGGTATTTT. This sequence encodes CASSPWTSGGSWYF.

The chain couples TRBV15 to TRBJ2-7; 9 nucleotides match TRBD1. Per the germline V gene, CDR1 is LNHNV and CDR2 is YYDKDF (reference sequence). CDR3 length: 15 amino acids. With V trimmed by 1 base and J by 4 bases, 5 bases remained unmatched. CDR3 residues: CATSRGTGGIYEQYF. The DNA for the CDR3 is TGTGCCACCAGCAGAGGCACAGGGGGCATATACGAGCAGTACTTC.

The chain joins TRBV6-4 to TRBJ1-1, with a tentative D call TRBD1 (5 bases). Germline V gene data show CDR1 as MRHNA and CDR2 as SNTAGT. The CDR3 is made up of 13 amino acids. V lost 6 bases and J 4 bases, leaving 12 bases between the germline ends. This CDR3 is CASSSGPGTEAFF. The CDR3 nucleotides are TGTGCCAGCAGCTCAGGGCCGGGCACTGAAGCTTTCTTT.

The V gene is TRBV7-9, the J gene TRBJ1-5; tentative D call: TRBD1 (6 bases). CDR3 length: 15 amino acids. The germline V gene has CDR1 SEHNR and CDR2 FQNEAQ (reference sequence). The ends were cut back, 7 bases at V and 2 bases at J, with 15 bases in the middle. The CDR3: CASTVGGSGNQPQHF. For the CDR3, the DNA is TGTGCCAGCACCGTAGGGGGTTCAGGCAATCAGCCCCAGCATTTT.

This clone showed up just once. CDR3 sequence reads: CAWSVLRMSSGNTIYF. The CDR3 nucleotides read TGTGCCTGGAGTGTATTGAGGATGAGCTCTGGAAACACCATATATTTT. This rearrangement joins TRBV30 to TRBJ1-3; no clear D. Per the germline V gene, CDR1 is GTSNPN and CDR2 is SVGIG (reference sequence). Between the trimmed V and J ends, which lost 0 bases and 0 bases, there was a span of 12 bases. The CDR3 loop spans 16 amino acids.

The CDR3 DNA reads TGTGCCAGCTCCCGGACAAACGGGAACACTGAAGCTTTCTTT. Its translation is CASSRTNGNTEAFF. The chain employs TRBV18 and TRBJ1-1; possible D gene TRBD1, 5 bases. CDR3 length equals 14 residues. Germline assignment: CDR1 KGHSH and CDR2 LQKENI. The V and J ends lost 6 bases and 1 base respectively, with 12 bases between them.

This clone was seen a few times. V is TRBV10-3 and J is TRBJ1-1; D not resolved. CDR3 length: 15 residues. The V and J ends lost 3 bases and 5 bases respectively, with 16 bases between them. Per germline, CDR1 ENHRY and CDR2 SYGVKD. In DNA, the CDR3 is TGTGCCATCAGTGATGGCGGGAAGGGATGGACTGAAGCTTTCTTT. This codes for CAISDGGKGWTEAFF.

This clone was seen a handful of times. Here the CDR3 reads CASSLTGQGAYEQYF. The CDR3 DNA reads as TGTGCCAGCAGTTTAACAGGGCAGGGGGCCTACGAGCAGTACTTC. V usage is TRBV27 and J usage is TRBJ2-7; 7 bases line up with TRBD1. Germline trimming cut 2 bases from V and 2 bases from J; bases unmatched to any gene: 6. This CDR3 comprises 15 residues. The germline gives CDR1 MNHEY, CDR2 SMNVEV (reference sequence).

The genes are TRBV5-6 and TRBJ1-2; D gene unclear. Germline CDR1 is SGHDT and CDR2 is YYEEEE. The CDR3 has 16 amino acids. With 1 base removed from V and 4 bases from J, the gap between germline ends came to 17 bases. The CDR3 bases are TGTGCCAGCAGCTTGATAGGTCGAGGGATGCCCTATGGCTACACCTTC. Protein product: CASSLIGRGMPYGYTF.

This clone has just one count. This CDR3 reads CASSVGQAGREWYGYTF. The CDR3 nucleotides read TGTGCCAGCAGCGTAGGGCAGGCAGGCAGGGAATGGTATGGCTACACCTTC. The chain employs TRBV9 and TRBJ1-2; D is perhaps TRBD1 (5 bases). V dropped 0 bases and J dropped 5 bases, with 20 bases sitting between them. CDR1 is SGDLS and CDR2 is YYNGEE in the germline V gene. The CDR3 length is 17 residues.

This rearrangement joins TRBV28 to TRBJ2-6; D remains ambiguous. This CDR3 region has 14 residues. Germline-derived CDR1 and CDR2 are MDHEN and SYDVKM. Trimming cost V 8 bases and J 2 bases, with 10 bases left between them. CDR3 residues: CASYRPTGANVLTF. Written as DNA, the CDR3 is TGTGCCAGCTATCGGCCCACTGGGGCCAACGTCCTGACTTTC.

This clone was seen a single time. The chain employs TRBV11-3 and TRBJ2-4; possible D gene TRBD2, 6 bases. V was clipped by 4 bases and J by 6 bases, with 13 bases between them. This CDR3 contains 14 residues. Per germline, CDR1 SGHNT and CDR2 YENEEA. The CDR3 loop is CASSSRSGGNIQYF. The CDR3 nucleotides read TGTGCCAGCAGCTCCCGCTCCGGGGGAAACATTCAGTACTTC.

V usage is TRBV6-1 and J usage is TRBJ1-3; perhaps TRBD1 as D (5 bases). Germline V gene lookup returns CDR1 MNHNS and CDR2 SASEGT. The V and J ends lost 1 base and 2 bases respectively, with 9 bases between them. This CDR3 contains 15 residues. CDR3 sequence: CASSEDGGAGNTIYF. The CDR3 DNA follows: TGTGCCAGCAGTGAAGATGGGGGTGCTGGAAACACCATATATTTT.

The chain uses TRBV7-2 and TRBJ2-2; TRBD2 aligns across 9 bases. Germline values: CDR1 SGHTA, CDR2 FQGNSA. The V gene end was trimmed by 2 bases and the J gene end by 1 base; junction bases not matched to a gene: 2. The length of the CDR3 is 16 residues. DNA for the CDR3: TGTGCCAGCAGCTTAAAAGCGGGAGGGAACACCGGGGAGCTGTTTTTT. Protein sequence: CASSLKAGGNTGELFF.

The chain carries TRBV4-1 and TRBJ1-5, with a tentative D call TRBD1 (6 bases). The V end was cut by 1 base, the J end by 5 bases, with 12 bases between. Germline V gives CDR1 MGHRA, CDR2 YSYEKL. The CDR3 has 15 residues. Here the CDR3 reads CASSQGGGAYQPQHF. The DNA for the CDR3 is TGCGCCAGCAGCCAAGGAGGGGGGGCATATCAGCCCCAGCATTTT.

The chain joins TRBV7-6 to TRBJ2-7; the match to TRBD2 covers 14 bases. After removal of 5 bases from V and 2 bases from J, the junction contained 2 bases not matched to a gene. CDR1 is SGHVS, CDR2 FNYEAQ, per germline. This CDR3 has 15 residues. This CDR3 is CASSMGLAGAYEQYF. The CDR3 nucleotides are TGTGCCAGCAGCATGGGACTAGCGGGAGCCTACGAGCAGTACTTC. Full variable domain (rest looked up from reference TRBV7-6 and TRBJ2-7): GAGVSQSPRYKVTKRGQDVALRCDPISGHVSLYWYRQALGQGPEFLTYFNYEAQQDKSGLPNDRFSAERPEGSISTLTIQRTEQRDSAMYRCASSMGLAGAYEQYFGPGTRLTVT.